The 21 T cell receptor beta chains given below trace back to one sample, sequenced in a study of blood T cell repertoires in COVID-19. The table came from immunoSEQ multiplex PCR; TCRdb's copy has only in-frame clones and leaves some out. The sample carries some 220,000 clones, approximately 85% recorded once. The sequenced sample was peripheral blood. Source of these receptors: a woman between 70 and 85 years old with COVID-19, enrolled during active disease.

The chain joins TRBV29-1 to TRBJ2-7; no clear D. The V end was cut by 0 bases, the J end by 2 bases, with 8 bases between. Looked up from germline, CDR1 is SQVTM and CDR2 is ANQGSEA. The CDR3 runs to 13 residues. For the CDR3, the DNA is TGCAGCGTTGAAGATGTCGCTACCTACGAGCAGTACTTC. Amino acid sequence: CSVEDVATYEQYF.

This rearrangement joins TRBV7-2 to TRBJ2-7, with a weak D call TRBD2 (5 bases). There are 15 residues in the CDR3. With 4 bases removed from V and 0 bases from J, the gap between germline ends came to 13 bases. The germline V gene has CDR1 SGHTA and CDR2 FQGNSA. In nucleotides, the CDR3 is TGTGCCAGCAGCTCAACGACGGGGATCTCCTACGAGCAGTACTTC. Protein sequence: CASSSTTGISYEQYF.

The V and J genes are TRBV10-3 and TRBJ1-6; TRBD1 agrees at 10 bases. Germline V lookup: CDR1 ENHRY, CDR2 SYGVKD. The CDR3 extends over 15 amino acids. V was clipped by 6 bases and J by 8 bases; unmatched bases: 7. The CDR3 coding sequence is TGTGCCATCAGCCCTACGGACAGGGGGGATTCACCCCTCCACTTT. This encodes CAISPTDRGDSPLHF.

The genes are TRBV6-5 and TRBJ1-4; TRBD1 matches 10 bases. Germline V lookup: CDR1 MNHEY, CDR2 SVGAGI. Germline trimming cut 6 bases from V and 5 bases from J; bases unmatched to any gene: 3. The CDR3 spans 14 residues. CDR3 protein: CASRRTGGNEKLFF. The CDR3 region has the DNA TGTGCCAGCAGGCGGACAGGGGGGAATGAAAAACTGTTTTTT.

The chain carries TRBV19 and TRBJ2-3; D may be TRBD1 (5 bases). Looked up from germline, CDR1 is LNHDA and CDR2 is SQIVND (reference sequence). V was cut by 3 bases and J by 0 bases, with 10 bases left in between. The CDR3 runs 15 residues. The CDR3 here is CASSIRTISTDTQYF. The CDR3 DNA reads TGTGCCAGTAGTATTAGGACAATAAGCACAGATACGCAGTATTTT.

This chain joins TRBV5-6 and TRBJ1-4, with 9 bases identical to TRBD1. This CDR3 comprises 14 residues. V trimming: 3 bases; J trimming: 6 bases; junction bases outside the gene matches: 3. CDR1 SGHDT and CDR2 YYEEEE come from the germline V gene. The CDR3 reads CASSSTGGDEKLFF. The CDR3 coding sequence is TGTGCCAGCAGCTCCACAGGGGGCGATGAAAAACTGTTTTTT.

Only a few counts were recorded for this clone. V gene TRBV7-6 combines with J gene TRBJ1-1; possible D gene TRBD1, 6 bases. The germline V gene encodes CDR1 SGHVS and CDR2 FNYEAQ. The CDR3 is 17 amino acids. Between the trimmed V and J ends, which lost 1 base and 2 bases, there was a span of 17 bases. The CDR3 DNA follows: TGTGCCAGCAGCTTAGACCCCGGACAGCCGGCCAACACTGAAGCTTTCTTT. It specifies CASSLDPGQPANTEAFF.

The gene calls are TRBV7-2 and TRBJ1-1; D is undetermined. Between the trimmed V and J ends, which lost 4 bases and 4 bases, there was a span of 10 bases. CDR1 SGHTA and CDR2 FQGNSA come from the germline V gene. The CDR3 covers 13 residues. CDR3 sequence reads: CASSYERATEAFF. In nucleotides, the CDR3 is TGTGCCAGCAGCTACGAGAGAGCCACTGAAGCTTTCTTT.

CDR3 sequence: CASSSTPYNEQFF. In DNA form, the CDR3 reads TGTGCCAGTAGCTCGACTCCTTACAATGAGCAGTTCTTC. The chain is built from TRBV19 and TRBJ2-1; no clear D. The CDR3 runs to 13 residues. The ends were cut back, 6 bases at V and 4 bases at J, with 10 bases in the middle. Germline V lookup: CDR1 LNHDA, CDR2 SQIVND (reference sequence).

The genes are TRBV16 and TRBJ1-1; 7 bases are a match to TRBD1. Germline CDR1 KGHSY, CDR2 FQNENV. Trimming at V came to 4 bases and at J to 7 bases, leaving 6 bases not matched to a gene. The CDR3 contains 13 residues. CDR3: CASSRGQNIEAFF. Written as DNA, the CDR3 is TGTGCCAGCAGCCGGGGACAGAATATTGAAGCTTTCTTT.

The table lists this clone with a few counts. The CDR3 here is CASSDGAGASREQYF. CDR3 nucleotides: TGTGCCAGTAGCGATGGAGCGGGAGCTTCGCGCGAGCAGTACTTC. V gene TRBV19 combines with J gene TRBJ2-7, with 8 bases aligning to TRBD2. CDR1 is LNHDA and CDR2 is SQIVND in the germline V gene (reference sequence). V gave up 6 bases and J gave up 6 bases; unmatched junction bases: 13. This CDR3 is 15 amino acids long. The variable domain in full, completed from reference TRBV19 and TRBJ2-7, reads DGGITQSPKYLFRKEGQNVTLSCEQNLNHDAMYWYRQDPGQGLRLIYYSQIVNDFQKGDIAEGYSVSREKKESFPLTVTSAQKNPTAFYLCASSDGAGASREQYFGPGTRLTVT.

The chain has TRBV5-1 and TRBJ1-4, with 8 nucleotides matching TRBD1. Germline CDR1 is SGHRS and CDR2 is YFSETQ. V lost 3 bases to trimming and J lost 7 bases; unmatched junction nucleotides: 8. The CDR3 runs 15 residues. The CDR3 loop reads CASSSGTGGTEKLFF. DNA for the CDR3: TGCGCCAGCAGCTCGGGGACAGGCGGGACTGAAAAACTGTTTTTT.

The chain couples TRBV20-1 to TRBJ2-3, with TRBD2 matching over 12 bases. With 3 bases clipped from V and 1 base from J, the junction kept 2 bases outside the gene matches. CDR3 length equals 15 residues. Per germline, CDR1 DFQATT and CDR2 SNEGSKA (reference sequence). This chain's CDR3 is CSASRLAGGTDTQYF. CDR3 sequence (DNA): TGCAGTGCTAGTAGACTAGCGGGGGGCACAGATACGCAGTATTTT.

This sequence joins TRBV28 and TRBJ2-1; perhaps TRBD1 as D (6 bases). CDR1 is MDHEN and CDR2 is SYDVKM in the germline V gene. Trimming left V 6 bases short and J 10 bases short, with 13 bases between. The CDR3 runs 12 residues. The CDR3 DNA reads as TGTGCCAGCAGCTCACAGGGAAGGGAGCAGTTCTTC. It specifies CASSSQGREQFF.

The chain has TRBV18 and TRBJ1-5; 8 bases line up with TRBD1. CDR3 size: 15 residues. V was pared by 4 bases and J by 5 bases, with 7 bases of the junction left unmatched. CDR1 and CDR2 (germline): KGHSH, LQKENI. The CDR3 reads CASSQSSGGDQPQHF. The CDR3 nucleotides read TGTGCCAGCTCACAGAGTTCAGGGGGCGATCAGCCCCAGCATTTT.

This chain connects TRBV19 to TRBJ2-1; TRBD1 agrees at 10 bases. The CDR3 extends over 15 amino acids. Per the germline V gene, CDR1 is LNHDA and CDR2 is SQIVND (reference sequence). The junction had 8 bases not matched to a gene; V was cut back by 5 bases and J by 7 bases. DNA of the CDR3: TGTGCCAGTAGTTCAATGGGACAGGGGTCGAATGAGCAGTTCTTC. It translates to CASSSMGQGSNEQFF.

J is TRBJ2-1 and V is TRBV20-1; 9 bases align to TRBD2. V lost 3 bases, J lost 9 bases, and 12 bases stayed unmatched. The length of the CDR3 is 15 residues. Germline assignment: CDR1 DFQATT and CDR2 SNEGSKA (reference sequence). The CDR3 DNA sequence: TGCAGTGCTAGTCGGCTAGCGGGAAAAAGTAGTGAGCAGTTCTTC. Its protein is CSASRLAGKSSEQFF.

V and J are TRBV19 and TRBJ1-5, with unresolved D. Germline V CDR1 and CDR2: LNHDA, SQIVND (reference sequence). Trimming shortened V by 9 bases and J by 6 bases, and 18 bases separated the two germline ends. The CDR3 is 14 amino acids. CDR3 nucleotides: TGTGCCAGCAGAGGTCGGGTAGGGAGTCAGCCCCAGCATTTT. The encoded protein is CASRGRVGSQPQHF.

This clone was counted between two and nine times. V gene TRBV18 combines with J gene TRBJ2-7; TRBD1 might be the D (6 bases). V dropped 3 bases and J dropped 5 bases, with 11 bases sitting between them. CDR1 is KGHSH and CDR2 is LQKENI in the germline V gene. CDR3 size: 13 residues. In DNA, the CDR3 is TGTGCCAGCTCACCCCAACAGGGTAACGAGCAGTACTTC. The encoded protein is CASSPQQGNEQYF.

The chain combines TRBV15 with TRBJ2-2; 9 bases map to TRBD1. CDR3 length: 16 residues. Germline CDR1 and CDR2: LNHNV and YYDKDF (reference sequence). Unmatched junction bases numbered 7, after V lost 5 bases and J lost 3 bases. CDR3 in DNA: TGTGCCACCAGCTCAAACAGGGGGCGGGACACCGGGGAGCTGTTTTTT. Encoded protein: CATSSNRGRDTGELFF.

J is TRBJ2-1 and V is TRBV5-4; the match to TRBD2 covers 15 bases. After removal of 4 bases from V and 8 bases from J, the junction contained 7 bases not matched to a gene. The CDR3 runs to 16 residues. The germline gives CDR1 SGHNT, CDR2 YYREEE (reference sequence). CDR3 DNA: TGTGCCAGCAGCAGAGGGACTAGCGGGAGGAGGGATGAGCAGTTCTTC. Translated: CASSRGTSGRRDEQFF.